The 2 T cell receptor beta chains below all came from one sample that was sequenced in a study of beta chain features in type 1 diabetes. All of the isolated RNA was reverse transcribed, so expressed TCRB transcripts were sequenced. Assay used: immunoSEQ multiplex PCR; TCRdb lists only in-frame clones, some missing. The sample records 150,000 to 190,000 clones, around 8.5% being singletons. Material for sequencing was central memory CD4+ T cells from blood. The receptors stem from a man younger than 35 in good health.

J is TRBJ2-2 and V is TRBV9; D remains ambiguous. V lost 0 bases to trimming and J lost 4 bases, with 16 bases between them. CDR3 length equals 17 residues. Germline V gives CDR1 SGDLS, CDR2 YYNGEE. DNA of the CDR3: TGTGCCAGCAGCGTAGCTCGATTTAACGGCGGCACCGGGGAGCTGTTTTTT. Its translation is CASSVARFNGGTGELFF.

In this sample, this clone turned up a few times. The chain links TRBV6-6 to TRBJ1-5, with D possibly being TRBD1 (5 bases). Trimming took off 2 bases at V and 2 bases at J, with 10 bases between the two ends. Germline CDR1 is MNHNY and CDR2 is SVGAGI (reference sequence). The CDR3 loop spans 15 amino acids. CDR3 in amino acids: CASSYRGWGNQPQHF. The CDR3 bases are TGTGCCAGCAGTTACAGGGGTTGGGGCAATCAGCCCCAGCATTTT.